This T cell receptor beta chain was sequenced for a study of CD8 T cells in Susac syndrome. This clonotype was detected only a few times. cDNA came from roughly 0.47 to 1 ug RNA primed by random hexamers. From the immunoSEQ multiplex PCR reads, TCRdb called clonotypes with MiXCR, one entry per CDR3 protein. The sample yields about 130,000 distinct CDR3 sequences, less than 95% seen once. CDR1 is SGHAT and CDR2 is FQNNGV in the germline V gene. The CDR3 runs to 12 residues. V was cut by 2 bases and J by 10 bases, with 9 bases left in between. This clonotype was obtained from a human donor with multiple sclerosis. J is TRBJ2-1 and V is TRBV11-2; D gene unclear. The sample was CD4+ T cells from PBMCs. The CDR3 bases are TGTGCCAGCAGCTTACCCCCCGGGGAGCAGTTCTTC. Translating it yields CASSLPPGEQFF.